The next 14 T cell receptor beta chains were all read from a single sample in a study of OX40 agonist ivuxolimab in advanced cancers. TCRdb's copy holds only in-frame clones and misses some; the assay was immunoSEQ multiplex PCR. The sample carries just under 55,000 clones, about 80% recorded once. The material sequenced was CD4+ or CD8+ T cells sorted from blood, taken in a trial of the OX40 agonist ivuxolimab. Receptor source: an adult with an advanced solid tumor such as melanoma, head and neck, liver or kidney cancer.

The chain employs TRBV18 and TRBJ2-5, with a weak D call TRBD1 (6 bases). V was pared by 1 base and J by 2 bases, with 11 bases between. Germline values: CDR1 KGHSH, CDR2 LQKENI. The CDR3 length is 15 residues. The CDR3 nucleotides are TGTGCCAGCTCACCACTAACAGGGCAACAAGAGACCCAGTACTTC. It is translated as CASSPLTGQQETQYF.

This chain connects TRBV19 to TRBJ1-1; TRBD1 is a possible D gene (6 bases). Germline V CDR1 and CDR2: LNHDA, SQIVND (reference sequence). Trimming cost V 6 bases and J 0 bases, with 11 bases left between them. The CDR3 totals 14 residues. The CDR3 region has the DNA TGTGCCAGTAGCCGGGACAATATGAACACTGAAGCTTTCTTT. The encoded protein is CASSRDNMNTEAFF.

The chain carries TRBV5-5 and TRBJ1-2; D is uncertain. The CDR3 totals 13 residues. Trimming took off 1 base at V and 1 base at J, with 5 bases between the two ends. Germline V CDR1 and CDR2: SGHKS, YYEKEE (reference sequence). The CDR3 here is CASSLHDNYGYTF. DNA of the CDR3: TGTGCCAGCAGCTTGCACGATAACTATGGCTACACCTTC.

V and J are TRBV21-1 and TRBJ1-1. TRBV21-1 constitutes a pseudogene. This CDR3 is built from 16 residues. CDR3: CASSKGVRRRVTEAFF. The CDR3 coding sequence is TGTGCCAGCAGCAAAGGGGTCCGGCGGCGGGTCACTGAAGCTTTCTTT.

This clone was counted a single time. DNA for the CDR3: TGTGCCAGTAGTACTCCCGGGACCCCTATCGGGGAGCTGTTTTTT. Amino acids: CASSTPGTPIGELFF. V usage is TRBV19 and J usage is TRBJ2-2, with D tentatively TRBD1 or TRBD2 (5 bases each). CDR3 length: 15 amino acids. Germline CDR1 and CDR2: LNHDA and SQIVND (reference sequence). Between the trimmed V and J ends, which lost 4 bases and 7 bases, there was a span of 16 bases.

Within the sample, this clone is medium-sized. The gene calls are TRBV7-9 and TRBJ1-1; D may be TRBD1 (5 bases). CDR3 length: 14 amino acids. Germline V lookup: CDR1 SEHNR, CDR2 FQNEAQ (reference sequence). V was pared by 5 bases and J by 1 base, with 11 bases between. The CDR3 bases are TGTGCCAGCAGCCTCTACCAGGGGAACACTGAAGCTTTCTTT. Protein: CASSLYQGNTEAFF.

The chain couples TRBV7-2 to TRBJ2-2, with no clear D. This CDR3 is built from 14 residues. Germline V gene data show CDR1 as SGHTA and CDR2 as FQGNSA. The germline V and J ends were trimmed by 3 bases and 5 bases, with 10 bases remaining between them. CDR3 region: CASSLQTGTGELFF. The CDR3 DNA sequence: TGTGCCAGCAGCTTGCAGACTGGGACCGGGGAGCTGTTTTTT.

This clone has a handful of counts. This chain links TRBV25-1 with TRBJ2-7; 10 bases agree with TRBD1. The V gene end was trimmed by 5 bases and the J gene end by 4 bases; junction bases not matched to a gene: 8. The CDR3 is 15 amino acids. Per germline, CDR1 MGHDK and CDR2 SYGVNS. CDR3 sequence: CASSSAGTGDYEQYF. CDR3 coding DNA: TGTGCCAGCAGTTCCGCCGGGACAGGGGATTACGAGCAGTACTTC.

CDR3 sequence reads: CASRVDRGGEAFF. Here the CDR3 DNA reads TGTGCCAGCAGAGTCGACAGGGGTGGTGAAGCTTTCTTT. V gene TRBV6-1 combines with J gene TRBJ1-1; 8 bases line up with TRBD1. Trimming removed 6 bases from V and 7 bases from J; junction bases left unmatched: 7. Germline CDR1 MNHNS, CDR2 SASEGT. This CDR3 has 13 residues.

The chain links TRBV7-8 to TRBJ2-7; the match to TRBD1 covers 7 bases. Germline CDR1 reads SGHVS; CDR2 reads FQNEAQ. V lost 4 bases, J lost 2 bases, and 2 bases stayed unmatched. The CDR3 contains 13 residues. The CDR3 sequence is CASSWTGAYEQYF. The CDR3 DNA reads as TGTGCCAGCAGCTGGACAGGAGCCTACGAGCAGTACTTC.

V is TRBV6-5 and J is TRBJ1-1, with 7 nucleotides matching TRBD1. This CDR3 is built from 14 residues. Germline loops: CDR1 MNHEY, CDR2 SVGAGI. The V segment lost 6 bases and the J segment 0 bases; nucleotides outside the gene matches: 4. DNA of the CDR3: TGTGCCAGCAGATCCGACAGGGTGAACACTGAAGCTTTCTTT. Encoded protein: CASRSDRVNTEAFF.

The chain joins TRBV27 to TRBJ2-4; D possibly uses TRBD1 or TRBD2 (5 bases each). Deletions cut 10 bases from V and 11 bases from J, with 21 bases between. The CDR3 consists of 13 residues. Germline V gene sequence: CDR1 MNHEY, CDR2 SMNVEV (reference sequence). The CDR3 DNA reads TGTGCCACCTCACCGTCGGGGCTGCACGTTCAGTACTTC. Amino acid sequence: CATSPSGLHVQYF.

The chain uses TRBV7-3 and TRBJ2-7, with D perhaps TRBD2 (6 bases). The germline V gene has CDR1 SGHTA and CDR2 FQGTGA. V lost 1 base to trimming and J lost 5 bases, with 12 bases between them. This CDR3 region has 14 residues. DNA of the CDR3: TGTGCCAGCAGCTTAAGACTTGGAGGGAACGAGCAGTACTTC. Translating it yields CASSLRLGGNEQYF.

The rearrangement links TRBV28 to TRBJ2-7; 7 nucleotides agree with TRBD1. V was clipped by 5 bases and J by 5 bases; unmatched bases: 9. CDR3 size: 14 residues. Looked up from germline, CDR1 is MDHEN and CDR2 is SYDVKM. The CDR3 loop is CASSLLGRGNEQYF. The CDR3 nucleotides read TGTGCCAGCAGTCTGTTGGGCAGGGGGAACGAGCAGTACTTC.